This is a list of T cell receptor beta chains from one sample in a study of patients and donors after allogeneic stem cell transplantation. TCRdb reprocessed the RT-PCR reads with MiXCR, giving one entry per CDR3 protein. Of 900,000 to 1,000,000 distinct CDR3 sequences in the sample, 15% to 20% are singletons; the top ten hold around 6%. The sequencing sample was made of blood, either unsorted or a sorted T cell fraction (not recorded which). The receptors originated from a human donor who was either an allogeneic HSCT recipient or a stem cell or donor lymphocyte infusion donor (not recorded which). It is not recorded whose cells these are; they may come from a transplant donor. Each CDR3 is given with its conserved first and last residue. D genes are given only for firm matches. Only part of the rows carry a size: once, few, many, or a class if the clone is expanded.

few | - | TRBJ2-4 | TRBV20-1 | CSARDPKGEDIQYF | TGCAGTGCTAGAGATCCCAAAGGGGAAGACATTCAGTACTTC
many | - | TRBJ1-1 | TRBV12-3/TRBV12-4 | CASIRNTEAFF | TGTGCCAGCATCAGGAACACTGAAGCTTTCTTT
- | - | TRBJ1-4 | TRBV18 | CASSQLTNEKLFF | TGTGCCAGCTCACAGTTAACTAATGAAAAACTGTTTTTT
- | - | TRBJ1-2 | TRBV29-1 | CSVDSVSFGYTF | TGCAGCGTTGATTCTGTGAGCTTTGGCTACACCTTC
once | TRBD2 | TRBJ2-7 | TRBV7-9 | CASSSAGLAASYEQYF | TGTGCCAGCAGTTCAGCGGGGCTAGCGGCGTCCTACGAGCAGTACTTC
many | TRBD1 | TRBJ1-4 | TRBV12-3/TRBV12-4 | CASSFSGTGDEKLFF | TGTGCCAGCAGTTTCTCCGGGACAGGGGATGAAAAACTGTTTTTT
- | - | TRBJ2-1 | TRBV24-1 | CATSVRNEQFF | TGTGCCACCAGTGTCAGGAATGAGCAGTTCTTC
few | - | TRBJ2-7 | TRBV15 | CATSRVQGTLYYEQYF | TGTGCCACCAGCAGAGTCCAGGGTACCCTTTACTACGAGCAGTACTTC
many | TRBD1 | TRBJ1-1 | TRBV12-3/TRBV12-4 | CASSRTGGDTEAFF | TGTGCCAGCAGTAGGACAGGGGGCGACACTGAAGCTTTCTTT
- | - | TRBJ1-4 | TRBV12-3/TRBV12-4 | CASSGGGLGRSGEKLFF | TGTGCCAGCAGTGGGGGGGGCCTAGGGAGAAGCGGTGAAAAACTGTTTTTT
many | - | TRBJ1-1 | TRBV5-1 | CASSSQNPGGTEAFF | TGCGCCAGCAGCTCCCAGAATCCTGGGGGAACTGAAGCTTTCTTT
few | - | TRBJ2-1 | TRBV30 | CAWRHYLEQFF | TGTGCCTGGAGGCACTACCTTGAGCAGTTCTTC
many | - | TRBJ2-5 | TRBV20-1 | CSARVGSRSQETQYF | TGCAGTGCTAGAGTAGGTTCCCGATCTCAAGAGACCCAGTACTTC
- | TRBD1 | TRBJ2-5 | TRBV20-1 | CSAPFSDRPQETQYF | TGCAGTGCGCCGTTTTCGGACAGGCCCCAAGAGACCCAGTACTTC